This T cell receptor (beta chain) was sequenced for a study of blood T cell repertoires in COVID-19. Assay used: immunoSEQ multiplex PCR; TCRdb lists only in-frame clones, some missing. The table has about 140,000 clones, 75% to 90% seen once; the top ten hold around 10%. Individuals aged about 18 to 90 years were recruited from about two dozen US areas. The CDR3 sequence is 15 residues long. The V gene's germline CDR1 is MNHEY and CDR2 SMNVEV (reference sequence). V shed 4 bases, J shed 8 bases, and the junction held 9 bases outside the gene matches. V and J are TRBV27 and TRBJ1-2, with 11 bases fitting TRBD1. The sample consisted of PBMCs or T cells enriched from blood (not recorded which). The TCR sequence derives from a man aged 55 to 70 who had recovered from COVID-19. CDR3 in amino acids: CASSSPGQGASGYTF. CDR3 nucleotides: TGTGCCAGCAGTTCCCCAGGACAGGGGGCATCGGGCTACACCTTC.